This T cell receptor (beta chain) was sequenced in a study of cytomegalovirus exposure and HLA in healthy donors. Broader study findings: Cytomegalovirus association was listed for approximately 150 TCR beta chains. Rarity held for most TCR sequences, but there were some public TCRs that occurred in many donors. The finding came from a later analysis; first-cohort TCR clusters tended to co-occur in the roughly 120 validation repertoires.

Measured with immunoSEQ multiplex PCR; TCRdb has only the in-frame clones, and not every one. The sample holds 150,000 to 200,000 clones, about 86% seen once. Notes on this clone: What it binds is unknown.

The donors were in the roughly 130-subject validation cohort; that cohort was separate from the approximately 670-subject first cohort. This CDR3 is 17 amino acids long. In germline, CDR1 is SNHLY, CDR2 FYNNEI. Deletions cut 3 bases from V and 5 bases from J, with 23 bases between. The clonotype comes from a woman in her 30s in good health and CMV-seronegative. This sequence joins TRBV2 and TRBJ2-7; TRBD1 might be the D (5 bases). The sequenced sample was PBMCs. The CDR3 protein is CASSDYPDRGPLNEQYF. The DNA of the CDR3 is TGTGCCAGCAGTGACTACCCTGACAGAGGACCATTAAACGAGCAGTACTTC.